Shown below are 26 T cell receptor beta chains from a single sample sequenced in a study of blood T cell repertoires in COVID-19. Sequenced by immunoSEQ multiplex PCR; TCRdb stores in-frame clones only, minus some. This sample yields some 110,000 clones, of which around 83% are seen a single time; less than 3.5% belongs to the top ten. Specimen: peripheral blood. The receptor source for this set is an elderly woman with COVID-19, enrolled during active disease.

The CDR3 here is CASSRVLGQPQHF. The DNA of the CDR3 is TGTGCCAGTAGTAGGGTTCTAGGTCAGCCCCAGCATTTT. The gene calls are TRBV19 and TRBJ1-5, with D hard to call. CDR3 size: 13 residues. V was cut by 4 bases and J by 6 bases, with 10 bases left in between. Germline loops: CDR1 LNHDA, CDR2 SQIVND (reference sequence). The complete variable domain, with remaining parts taken from reference TRBV19 and TRBJ1-5, reads DGGITQSPKYLFRKEGQNVTLSCEQNLNHDAMYWYRQDPGQGLRLIYYSQIVNDFQKGDIAEGYSVSREKKESFPLTVTSAQKNPTAFYLCASSRVLGQPQHFGDGTRLSIL.

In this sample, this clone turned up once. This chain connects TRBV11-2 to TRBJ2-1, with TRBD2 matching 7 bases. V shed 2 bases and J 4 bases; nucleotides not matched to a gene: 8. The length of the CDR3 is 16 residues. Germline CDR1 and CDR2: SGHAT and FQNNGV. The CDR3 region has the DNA TGTGCCAGCAGCTTAAATCGTCTAGCGGTTTACAATGAGCAGTTCTTC. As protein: CASSLNRLAVYNEQFF. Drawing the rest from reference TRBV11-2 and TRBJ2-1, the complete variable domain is EAGVAQSPRYKIIEKRQSVAFWCNPISGHATLYWYQQILGQGPKLLIQFQNNGVVDDSQLPKDRFSAERLKGVDSTLKIQPAKLEDSAVYLCASSLNRLAVYNEQFFGPGTRLTVL.

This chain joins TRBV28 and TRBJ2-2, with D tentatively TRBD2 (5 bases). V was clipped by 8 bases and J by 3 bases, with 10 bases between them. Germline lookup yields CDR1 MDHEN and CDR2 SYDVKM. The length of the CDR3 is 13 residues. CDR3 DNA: TGTGCCAGCGAAGGGAGTTACACCGGGGAGCTGTTTTTT. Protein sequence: CASEGSYTGELFF. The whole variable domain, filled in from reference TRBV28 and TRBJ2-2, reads DVKVTQSSRYLVKRTGEKVFLECVQDMDHENMFWYRQDPGLGLRLIYFSYDVKMKEKGDIPEGYSVSREKKERFSLILESASTNQTSMYLCASEGSYTGELFFGEGSRLTVL.

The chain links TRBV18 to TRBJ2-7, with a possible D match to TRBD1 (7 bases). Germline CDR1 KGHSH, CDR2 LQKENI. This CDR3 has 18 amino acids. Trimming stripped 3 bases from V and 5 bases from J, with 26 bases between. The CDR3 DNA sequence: TGTGCCAGCTCACCTTTAAGGACAGCGGGTGGAGGGGGCAACGAGCAGTACTTC. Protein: CASSPLRTAGGGGNEQYF.

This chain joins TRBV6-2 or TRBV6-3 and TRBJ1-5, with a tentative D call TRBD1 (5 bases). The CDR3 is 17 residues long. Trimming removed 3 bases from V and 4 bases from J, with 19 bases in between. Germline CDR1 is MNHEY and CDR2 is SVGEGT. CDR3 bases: TGTGCCAGCAGTTATTTTAAACTCCGGGGGTTTAATCAGCCCCAGCATTTT. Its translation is CASSYFKLRGFNQPQHF.

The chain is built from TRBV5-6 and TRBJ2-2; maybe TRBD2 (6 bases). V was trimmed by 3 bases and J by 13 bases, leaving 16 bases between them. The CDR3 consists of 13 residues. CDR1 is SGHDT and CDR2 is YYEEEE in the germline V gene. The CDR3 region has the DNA TGTGCCAGCAGCTCTGGGACTTCAGAGTGGCTGTTTTTT. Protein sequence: CASSSGTSEWLFF. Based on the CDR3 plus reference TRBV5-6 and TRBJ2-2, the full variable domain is DAGVTQSPTHLIKTRGQQVTLRCSPKSGHDTVSWYQQALGQGPQFIFQYYEEEERQRGNFPDRFSGHQFPNYSSELNVNALLLGDSALYLCASSSGTSEWLFFGEGSRLTVL.

Here the CDR3 DNA reads TGTGCCAGCTCCCCCCCCGGGACAGGGGGAGAGACCCAGTACTTC. Translation: CASSPPGTGGETQYF. The chain is built from TRBV25-1 and TRBJ2-5, with TRBD1 matching over 11 bases. The CDR3 loop spans 15 amino acids. V lost 8 bases, J lost 4 bases, and 9 bases stayed unmatched. The germline CDR1 and CDR2 sequences are MGHDK and SYGVNS.

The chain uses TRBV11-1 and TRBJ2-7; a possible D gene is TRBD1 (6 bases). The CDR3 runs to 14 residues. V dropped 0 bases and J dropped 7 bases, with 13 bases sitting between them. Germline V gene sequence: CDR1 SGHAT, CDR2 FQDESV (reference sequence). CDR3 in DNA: TGTGCCAGCAGCTTAGCCGTCGCAGGGGAGGAGCAGTACTTC. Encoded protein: CASSLAVAGEEQYF.

The CDR3 coding sequence is TGTGCCAGCAGCTTGTCGCAGGGTAACTATGGCTACACCTTC. Residues: CASSLSQGNYGYTF. The J gene is TRBJ1-2, the V gene TRBV7-9, with a possible D match to TRBD1 (5 bases). Trimming left V 3 bases short and J 1 base short, with 9 bases between. Germline assignment: CDR1 SEHNR and CDR2 FQNEAQ (reference sequence). The CDR3 loop spans 14 amino acids.

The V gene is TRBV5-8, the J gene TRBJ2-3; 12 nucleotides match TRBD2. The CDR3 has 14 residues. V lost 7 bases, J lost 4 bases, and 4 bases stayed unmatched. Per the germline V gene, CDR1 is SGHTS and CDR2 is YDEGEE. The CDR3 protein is CASGLAGGADTQYF. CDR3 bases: TGTGCCAGCGGTCTAGCGGGAGGGGCAGATACGCAGTATTTT.

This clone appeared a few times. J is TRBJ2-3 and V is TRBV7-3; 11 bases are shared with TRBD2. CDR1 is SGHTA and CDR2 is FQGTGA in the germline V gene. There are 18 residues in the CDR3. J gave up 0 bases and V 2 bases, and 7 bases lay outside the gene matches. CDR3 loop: CASSLGGGTSGSTDTQYF. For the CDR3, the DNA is TGTGCCAGCAGCTTAGGAGGCGGGACTAGCGGCAGCACAGATACGCAGTATTTT.

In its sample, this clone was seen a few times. The CDR3 is CASSQRQGSLGNQPQHF. The CDR3 nucleotides read TGTGCCAGCAGCCAACGACAGGGAAGTCTCGGGAATCAGCCCCAGCATTTT. The rearrangement joins TRBV4-2 to TRBJ1-5; 7 nucleotides align to TRBD1. CDR1 and CDR2 (germline): LGHNA, YNFKEQ. This CDR3 has 17 amino acids. V was pared by 2 bases and J by 4 bases, with 11 bases of the junction left unmatched.

CDR3 nucleotides: TGCAGCGTTGATGGGGGCTCGAACACTGAAGCTTTCTTT. Translation gives CSVDGGSNTEAFF. The rearrangement joins TRBV29-1 to TRBJ1-1; D may be TRBD1 (6 bases). The ends were cut back, 3 bases at V and 1 base at J, with 9 bases in the middle. The V gene's germline CDR1 is SQVTM and CDR2 ANQGSEA. The CDR3 covers 13 residues.

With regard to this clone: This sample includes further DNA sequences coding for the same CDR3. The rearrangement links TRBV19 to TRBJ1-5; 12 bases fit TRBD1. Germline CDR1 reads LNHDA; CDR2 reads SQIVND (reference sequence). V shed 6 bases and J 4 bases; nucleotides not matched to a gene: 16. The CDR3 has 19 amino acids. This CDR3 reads CASRSAGQGALGGNQPQHF. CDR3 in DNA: TGTGCCAGTAGATCCGCGGGACAGGGGGCTTTAGGCGGTAATCAGCCCCAGCATTTT.

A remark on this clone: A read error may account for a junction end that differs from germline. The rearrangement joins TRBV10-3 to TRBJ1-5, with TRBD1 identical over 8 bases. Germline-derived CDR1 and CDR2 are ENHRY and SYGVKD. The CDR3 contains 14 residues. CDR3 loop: CAISEQGAGQLQHF. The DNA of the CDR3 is TGTGCCATCAGTGAGCAGGGGGCAGGACAGCTCCAGCATTTT.

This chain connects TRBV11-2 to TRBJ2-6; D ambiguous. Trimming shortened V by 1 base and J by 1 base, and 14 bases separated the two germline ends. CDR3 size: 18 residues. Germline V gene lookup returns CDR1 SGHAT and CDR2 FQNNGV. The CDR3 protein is CASSLAVRPVSGANVLTF. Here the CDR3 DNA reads TGTGCCAGCAGCTTAGCCGTCAGGCCCGTGTCTGGGGCCAACGTCCTGACTTTC.

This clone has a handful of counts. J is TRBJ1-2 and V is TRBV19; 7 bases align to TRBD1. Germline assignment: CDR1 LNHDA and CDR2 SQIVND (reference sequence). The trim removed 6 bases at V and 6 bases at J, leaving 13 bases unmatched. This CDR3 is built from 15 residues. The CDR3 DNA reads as TGTGCCAGTAGGGAGGGAACAGGGGAAAGAAATGGCTACACCTTC. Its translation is CASREGTGERNGYTF.

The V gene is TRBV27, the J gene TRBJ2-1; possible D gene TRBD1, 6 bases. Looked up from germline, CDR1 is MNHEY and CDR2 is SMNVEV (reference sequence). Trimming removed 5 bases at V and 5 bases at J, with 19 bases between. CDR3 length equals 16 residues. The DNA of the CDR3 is TGTGCCAGCAGTAGAATAGGGGGAATACATGACAATGAGCAGTTCTTC. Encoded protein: CASSRIGGIHDNEQFF.

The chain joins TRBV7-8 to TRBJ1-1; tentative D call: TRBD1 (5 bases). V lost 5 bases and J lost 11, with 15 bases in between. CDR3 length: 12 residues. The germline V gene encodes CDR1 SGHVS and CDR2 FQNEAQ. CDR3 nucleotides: TGTGCCAGCAGCCCGGAGGGACTCGGGGCTTTCTTT. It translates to CASSPEGLGAFF. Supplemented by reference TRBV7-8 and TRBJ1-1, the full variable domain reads GAGVSQSPRYKVAKRGQDVALRCDPISGHVSLFWYQQALGQGPEFLTYFQNEAQLDKSGLPSDRFFAERPEGSVSTLKIQRTQQEDSAVYLCASSPEGLGAFFGQGTRLTVV.

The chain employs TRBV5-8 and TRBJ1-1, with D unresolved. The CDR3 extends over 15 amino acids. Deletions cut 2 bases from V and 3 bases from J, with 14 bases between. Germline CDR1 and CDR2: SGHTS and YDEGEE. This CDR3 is CASSLVRAGYTEAFF. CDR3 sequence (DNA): TGTGCCAGCAGCTTAGTGAGGGCGGGGTACACTGAAGCTTTCTTT.

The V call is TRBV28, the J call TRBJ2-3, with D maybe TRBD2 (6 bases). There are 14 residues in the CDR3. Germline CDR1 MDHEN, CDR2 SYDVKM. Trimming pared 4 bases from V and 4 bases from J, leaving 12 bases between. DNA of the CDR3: TGTGCCAGCAGTTCTGGGGGACTCGCAGATACGCAGTATTTT. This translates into CASSSGGLADTQYF.

CDR3 bases: TGTGCCAGCAGCGTTCAAACAGGGAAATCACCCCTCCACTTT. Amino acids: CASSVQTGKSPLHF. The chain employs TRBV9 and TRBJ1-6, with TRBD1 as a possible D gene (6 bases). Germline V gives CDR1 SGDLS, CDR2 YYNGEE. Trimming shortened V by 2 bases and J by 10 bases, and 13 bases separated the two germline ends. The CDR3 is made up of 14 amino acids.

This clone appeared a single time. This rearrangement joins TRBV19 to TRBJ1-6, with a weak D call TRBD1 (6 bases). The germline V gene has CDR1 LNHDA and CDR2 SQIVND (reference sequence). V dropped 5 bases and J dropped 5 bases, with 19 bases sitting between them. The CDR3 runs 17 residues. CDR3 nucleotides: TGTGCCAGTAGTGGACAGACGGGCATGGGGAATAATTCACCCCTCCACTTT. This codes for CASSGQTGMGNNSPLHF.

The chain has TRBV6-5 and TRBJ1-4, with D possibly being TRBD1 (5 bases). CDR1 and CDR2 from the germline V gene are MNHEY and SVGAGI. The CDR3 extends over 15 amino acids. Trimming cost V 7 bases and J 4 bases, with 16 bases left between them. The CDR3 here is CASTIGWGGNEKLFF. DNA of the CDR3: TGTGCCAGCACTATCGGGTGGGGGGGTAATGAAAAACTGTTTTTT.

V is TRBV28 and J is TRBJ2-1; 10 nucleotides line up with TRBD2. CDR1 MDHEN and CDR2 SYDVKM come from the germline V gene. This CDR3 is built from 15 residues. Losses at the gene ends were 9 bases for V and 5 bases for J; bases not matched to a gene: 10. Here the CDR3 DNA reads TGTGCCAGTGACTCCGGGACTAGCGAGAACAATGAGCAGTTCTTC. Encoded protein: CASDSGTSENNEQFF. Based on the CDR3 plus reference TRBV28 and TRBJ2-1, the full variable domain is DVKVTQSSRYLVKRTGEKVFLECVQDMDHENMFWYRQDPGLGLRLIYFSYDVKMKEKGDIPEGYSVSREKKERFSLILESASTNQTSMYLCASDSGTSENNEQFFGPGTRLTVL.

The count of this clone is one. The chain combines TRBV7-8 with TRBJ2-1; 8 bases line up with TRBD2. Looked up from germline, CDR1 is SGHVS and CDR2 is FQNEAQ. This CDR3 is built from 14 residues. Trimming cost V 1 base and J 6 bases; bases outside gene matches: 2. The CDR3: CASSLGGTSNEQFF. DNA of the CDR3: TGTGCCAGCAGCTTAGGAGGGACTAGCAATGAGCAGTTCTTC. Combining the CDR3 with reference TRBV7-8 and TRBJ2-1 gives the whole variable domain GAGVSQSPRYKVAKRGQDVALRCDPISGHVSLFWYQQALGQGPEFLTYFQNEAQLDKSGLPSDRFFAERPEGSVSTLKIQRTQQEDSAVYLCASSLGGTSNEQFFGPGTRLTVL.